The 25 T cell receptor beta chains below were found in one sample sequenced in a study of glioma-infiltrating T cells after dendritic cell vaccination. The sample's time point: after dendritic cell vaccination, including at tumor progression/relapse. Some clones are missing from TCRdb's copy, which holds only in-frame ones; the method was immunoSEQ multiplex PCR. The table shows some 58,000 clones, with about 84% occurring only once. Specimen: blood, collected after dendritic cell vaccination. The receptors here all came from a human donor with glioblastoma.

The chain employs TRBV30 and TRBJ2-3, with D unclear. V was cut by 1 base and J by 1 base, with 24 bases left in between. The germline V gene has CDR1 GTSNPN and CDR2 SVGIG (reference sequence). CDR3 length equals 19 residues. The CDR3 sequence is CAWSGPLLVAVRGTDTQYF. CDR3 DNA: TGTGCCTGGAGTGGCCCCCTCCTCGTAGCAGTACGCGGCACAGATACGCAGTATTTT.

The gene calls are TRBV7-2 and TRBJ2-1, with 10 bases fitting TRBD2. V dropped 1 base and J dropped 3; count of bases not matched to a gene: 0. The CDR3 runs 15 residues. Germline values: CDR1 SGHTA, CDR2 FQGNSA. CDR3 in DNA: TGTGCCAGCAGCTTAGGGACTAGCGGCTACAATGAGCAGTTCTTC. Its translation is CASSLGTSGYNEQFF.

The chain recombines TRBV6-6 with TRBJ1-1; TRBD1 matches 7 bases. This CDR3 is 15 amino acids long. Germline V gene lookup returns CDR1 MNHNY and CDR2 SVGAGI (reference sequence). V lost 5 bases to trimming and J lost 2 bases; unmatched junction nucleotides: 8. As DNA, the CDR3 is TGTGCCAGCAGTGACAAAGGGACAGTTAACACTGAAGCTTTCTTT. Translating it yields CASSDKGTVNTEAFF.

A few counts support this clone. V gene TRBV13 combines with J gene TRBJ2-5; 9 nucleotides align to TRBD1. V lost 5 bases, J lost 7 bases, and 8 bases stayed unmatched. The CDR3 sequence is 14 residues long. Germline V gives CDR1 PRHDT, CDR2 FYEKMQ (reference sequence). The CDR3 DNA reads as TGTGCCAGCAGCGTAAGGGGACAGGGCGCGACCCAGTACTTC. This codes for CASSVRGQGATQYF.

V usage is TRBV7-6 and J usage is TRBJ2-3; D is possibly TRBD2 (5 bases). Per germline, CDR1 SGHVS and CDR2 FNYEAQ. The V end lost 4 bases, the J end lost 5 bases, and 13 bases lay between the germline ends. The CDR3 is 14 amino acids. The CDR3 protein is CASSSAGSGDTQYF. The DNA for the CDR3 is TGTGCCAGCAGCTCCGCGGGCTCGGGAGATACGCAGTATTTT.

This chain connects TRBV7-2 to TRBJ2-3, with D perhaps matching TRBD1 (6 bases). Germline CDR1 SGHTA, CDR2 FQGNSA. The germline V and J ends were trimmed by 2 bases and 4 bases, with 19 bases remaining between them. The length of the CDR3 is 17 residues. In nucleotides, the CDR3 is TGTGCCAGCAGCTTAATCGCCACAGGGTTCGCCGCAGATACGCAGTATTTT. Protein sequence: CASSLIATGFAADTQYF.

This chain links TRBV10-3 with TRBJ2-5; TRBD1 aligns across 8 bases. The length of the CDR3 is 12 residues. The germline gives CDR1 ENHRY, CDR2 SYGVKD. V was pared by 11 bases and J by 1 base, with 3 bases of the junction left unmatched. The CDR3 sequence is CAVGQGQETQYF. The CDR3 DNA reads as TGTGCCGTAGGACAGGGCCAAGAGACCCAGTACTTC.

CDR3 protein: CASSLGTRDTQYF. CDR3 nucleotide sequence: TGTGCCAGCAGCTTAGGGACTAGGGATACGCAGTATTTT. The V call is TRBV13, the J call TRBJ2-3, with a tentative D call TRBD2 (6 bases). The CDR3 spans 13 residues. The V end lost 0 bases, the J end lost 6 bases, and 7 bases lay between the germline ends. The germline V gene has CDR1 PRHDT and CDR2 FYEKMQ (reference sequence).

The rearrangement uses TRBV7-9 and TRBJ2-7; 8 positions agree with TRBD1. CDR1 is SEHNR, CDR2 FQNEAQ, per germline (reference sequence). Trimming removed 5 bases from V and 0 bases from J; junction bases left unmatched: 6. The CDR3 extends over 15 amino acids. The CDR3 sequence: CASSTGQVSSYEQYF. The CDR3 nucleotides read TGTGCCAGCAGCACGGGACAGGTGAGCTCCTACGAGCAGTACTTC.

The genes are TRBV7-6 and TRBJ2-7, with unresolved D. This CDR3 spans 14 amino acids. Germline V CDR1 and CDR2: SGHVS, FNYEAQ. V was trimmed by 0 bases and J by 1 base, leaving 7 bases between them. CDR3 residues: CASSLAPGSYEQYF. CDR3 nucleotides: TGTGCCAGCAGCTTAGCTCCCGGGTCCTACGAGCAGTACTTC. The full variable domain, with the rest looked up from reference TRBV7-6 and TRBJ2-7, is GAGVSQSPRYKVTKRGQDVALRCDPISGHVSLYWYRQALGQGPEFLTYFNYEAQQDKSGLPNDRFSAERPEGSISTLTIQRTEQRDSAMYRCASSLAPGSYEQYFGPGTRLTVT.

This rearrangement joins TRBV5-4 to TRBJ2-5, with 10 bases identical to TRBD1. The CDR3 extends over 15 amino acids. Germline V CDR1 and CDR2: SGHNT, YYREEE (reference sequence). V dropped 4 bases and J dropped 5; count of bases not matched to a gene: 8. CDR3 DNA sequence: TGTGCCAGCAGCCGGGGAGGACAGGGGGTTGAGACCCAGTACTTC. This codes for CASSRGGQGVETQYF.

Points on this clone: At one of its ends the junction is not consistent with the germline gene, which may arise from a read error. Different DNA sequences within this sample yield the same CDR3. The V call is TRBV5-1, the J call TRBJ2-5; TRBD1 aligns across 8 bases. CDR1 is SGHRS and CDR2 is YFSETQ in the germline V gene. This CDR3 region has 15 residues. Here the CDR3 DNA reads TGCGCCAGCAGCATGCTCCCAGGGGGCGAAGAGACTCAGTACTTC. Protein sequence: CASSMLPGGEETQYF.

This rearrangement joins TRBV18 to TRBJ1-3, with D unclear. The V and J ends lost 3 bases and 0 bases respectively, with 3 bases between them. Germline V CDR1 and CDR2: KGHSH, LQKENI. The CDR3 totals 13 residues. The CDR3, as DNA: TGTGCCAGCTCACCCGGCTCTGGAAACACCATATATTTT. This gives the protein CASSPGSGNTIYF.

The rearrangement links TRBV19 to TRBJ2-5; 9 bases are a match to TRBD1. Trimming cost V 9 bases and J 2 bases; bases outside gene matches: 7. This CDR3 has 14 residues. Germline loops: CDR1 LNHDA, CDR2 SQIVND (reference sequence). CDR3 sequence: CASSGTGNQETQYF. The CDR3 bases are TGTGCCAGCTCCGGGACAGGGAATCAAGAGACCCAGTACTTC.

CDR3 bases: TGTGCCAGCAGCTTAGGGTATAGCAACACCATATATTTT. Translation gives CASSLGYSNTIYF. This chain joins TRBV7-2 and TRBJ1-3; no firm D call. Germline CDR1 is SGHTA and CDR2 is FQGNSA. The CDR3 has 13 amino acids. The ends were cut back, 1 base at V and 7 bases at J, with 8 bases in the middle. Using reference TRBV7-2 and TRBJ1-3 for the parts outside the CDR3, the full variable domain is GAGVSQSPSNKVTEKGKDVELRCDPISGHTALYWYRQSLGQGLEFLIYFQGNSAPDKSGLPSDRFSAERTGGSVSTLTIQRTQQEDSAVYLCASSLGYSNTIYFGEGSWLTVV.

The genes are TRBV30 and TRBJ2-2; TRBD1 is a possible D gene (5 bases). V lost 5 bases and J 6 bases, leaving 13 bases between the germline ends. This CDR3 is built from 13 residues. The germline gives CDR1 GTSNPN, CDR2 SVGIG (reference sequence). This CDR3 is CAWRRGWAGELFF. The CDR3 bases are TGTGCCTGGCGAAGGGGTTGGGCCGGGGAGCTGTTTTTT.

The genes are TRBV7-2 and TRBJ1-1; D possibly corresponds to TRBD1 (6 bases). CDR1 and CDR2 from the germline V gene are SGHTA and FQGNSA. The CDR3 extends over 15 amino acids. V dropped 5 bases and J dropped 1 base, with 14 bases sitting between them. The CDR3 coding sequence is TGTGCCAGCAGCCCCCGATCGGACAGGAACACTGAAGCTTTCTTT. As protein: CASSPRSDRNTEAFF. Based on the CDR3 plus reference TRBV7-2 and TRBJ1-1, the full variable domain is GAGVSQSPSNKVTEKGKDVELRCDPISGHTALYWYRQSLGQGLEFLIYFQGNSAPDKSGLPSDRFSAERTGGSVSTLTIQRTQQEDSAVYLCASSPRSDRNTEAFFGQGTRLTVV.

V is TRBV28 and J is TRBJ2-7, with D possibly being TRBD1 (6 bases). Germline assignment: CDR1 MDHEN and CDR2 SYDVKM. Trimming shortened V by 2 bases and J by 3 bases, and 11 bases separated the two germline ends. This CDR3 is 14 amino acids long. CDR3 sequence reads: CASSLTGSFYEQYF. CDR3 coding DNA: TGTGCCAGCAGTTTAACAGGGTCCTTCTACGAGCAGTACTTC. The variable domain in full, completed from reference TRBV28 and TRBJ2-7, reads DVKVTQSSRYLVKRTGEKVFLECVQDMDHENMFWYRQDPGLGLRLIYFSYDVKMKEKGDIPEGYSVSREKKERFSLILESASTNQTSMYLCASSLTGSFYEQYFGPGTRLTVT.

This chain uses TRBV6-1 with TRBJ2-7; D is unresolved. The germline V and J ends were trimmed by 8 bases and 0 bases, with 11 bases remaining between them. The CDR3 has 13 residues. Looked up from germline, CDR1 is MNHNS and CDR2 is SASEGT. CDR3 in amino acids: CASRIAGSYEQYF. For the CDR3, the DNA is TGTGCCAGCCGGATCGCAGGCTCCTACGAGCAGTACTTC.

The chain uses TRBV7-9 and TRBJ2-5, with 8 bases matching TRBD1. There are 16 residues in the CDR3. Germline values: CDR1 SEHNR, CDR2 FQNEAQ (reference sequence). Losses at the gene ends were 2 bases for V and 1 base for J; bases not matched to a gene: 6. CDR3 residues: CASSLFGDRTQETQYF. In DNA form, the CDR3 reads TGTGCCAGCAGCTTATTTGGGGACAGGACCCAAGAGACCCAGTACTTC.

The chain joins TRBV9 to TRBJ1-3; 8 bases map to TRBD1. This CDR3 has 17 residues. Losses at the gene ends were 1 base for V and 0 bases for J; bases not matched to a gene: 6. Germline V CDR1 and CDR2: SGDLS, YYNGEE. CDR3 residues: CASSVRTGLNSGNTIYF. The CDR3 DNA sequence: TGTGCCAGCAGCGTACGGACAGGGCTAAACTCTGGAAACACCATATATTTT.

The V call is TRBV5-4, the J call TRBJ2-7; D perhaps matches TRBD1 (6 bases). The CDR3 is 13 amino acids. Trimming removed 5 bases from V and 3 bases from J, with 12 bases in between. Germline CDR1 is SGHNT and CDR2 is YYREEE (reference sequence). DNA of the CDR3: TGTGCCAGCAGGTTCAAGGGGGACTACGAGCAGTACTTC. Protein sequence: CASRFKGDYEQYF.

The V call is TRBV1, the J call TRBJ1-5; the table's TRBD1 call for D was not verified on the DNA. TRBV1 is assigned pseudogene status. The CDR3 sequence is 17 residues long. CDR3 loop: CTSSQDRIRGPNQPQHF. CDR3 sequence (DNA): TGCACCAGCAGCCAAGATCGAATCAGGGGACCCAATCAGCCCCAGCATTTT.

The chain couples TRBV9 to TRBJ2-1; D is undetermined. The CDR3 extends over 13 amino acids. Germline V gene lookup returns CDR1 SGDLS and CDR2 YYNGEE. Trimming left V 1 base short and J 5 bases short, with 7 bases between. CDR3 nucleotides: TGTGCCAGCAGCGTAAGCTCTAACAATGAGCAGTTCTTC. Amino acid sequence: CASSVSSNNEQFF.

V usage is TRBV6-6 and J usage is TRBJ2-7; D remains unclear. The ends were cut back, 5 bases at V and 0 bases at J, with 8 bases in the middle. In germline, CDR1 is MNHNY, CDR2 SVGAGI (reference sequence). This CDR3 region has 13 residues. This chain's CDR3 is CASSPNYSYEQYF. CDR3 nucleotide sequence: TGTGCCAGCAGTCCCAACTACTCCTACGAGCAGTACTTC.